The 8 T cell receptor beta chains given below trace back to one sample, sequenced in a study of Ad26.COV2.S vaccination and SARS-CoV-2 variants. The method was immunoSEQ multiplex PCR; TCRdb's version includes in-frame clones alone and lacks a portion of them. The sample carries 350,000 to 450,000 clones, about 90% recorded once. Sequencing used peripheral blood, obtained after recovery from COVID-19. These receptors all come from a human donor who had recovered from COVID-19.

The CDR3 protein is CASRPGTGGEQYF. CDR3 bases: TGTGCCAGCAGACCCGGGACGGGGGGCGAGCAGTACTTC. The genes are TRBV12-3 or TRBV12-4 and TRBJ2-7; 7 nucleotides align to TRBD2. V trimming: 6 bases; J trimming: 6 bases; junction bases outside the gene matches: 8. The CDR3 sequence is 13 residues long.

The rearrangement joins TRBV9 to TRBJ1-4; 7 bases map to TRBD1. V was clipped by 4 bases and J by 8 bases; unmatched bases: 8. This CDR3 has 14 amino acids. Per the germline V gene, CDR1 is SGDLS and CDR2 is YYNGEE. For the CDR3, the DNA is TGTGCCAGCAGCACCCGACAGGGACCCGAAAAACTGTTTTTT. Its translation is CASSTRQGPEKLFF.

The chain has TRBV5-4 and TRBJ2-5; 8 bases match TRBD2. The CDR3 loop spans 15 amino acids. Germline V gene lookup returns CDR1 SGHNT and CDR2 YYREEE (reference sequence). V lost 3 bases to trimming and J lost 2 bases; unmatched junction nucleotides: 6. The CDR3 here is CASSSVRGGQETQYF. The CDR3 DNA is TGTGCCAGCAGCTCGGTCCGGGGGGGTCAAGAGACCCAGTACTTC.

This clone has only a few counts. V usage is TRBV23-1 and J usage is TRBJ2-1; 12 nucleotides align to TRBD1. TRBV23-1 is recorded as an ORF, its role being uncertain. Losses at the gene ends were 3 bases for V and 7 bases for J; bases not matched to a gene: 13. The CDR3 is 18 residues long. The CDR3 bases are TGCGCCAGCAGTCATAAGCTTCGGGACAGGGGGCATGGGAATGAGCAGTTCTTC. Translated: CASSHKLRDRGHGNEQFF.

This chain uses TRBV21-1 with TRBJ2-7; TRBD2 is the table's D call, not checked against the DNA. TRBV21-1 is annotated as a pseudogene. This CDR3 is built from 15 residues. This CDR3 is CASSALPGFSYEQYF. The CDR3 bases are TGTGCCAGCAGCGCGTTACCGGGGTTCTCCTACGAGCAGTACTTC.

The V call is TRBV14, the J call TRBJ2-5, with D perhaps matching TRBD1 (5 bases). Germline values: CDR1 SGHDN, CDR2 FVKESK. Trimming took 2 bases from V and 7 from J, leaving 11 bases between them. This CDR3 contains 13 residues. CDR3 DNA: TGTGCCAGCAGCCAATCCCAGGGCGGGACCCAGTACTTC. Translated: CASSQSQGGTQYF.

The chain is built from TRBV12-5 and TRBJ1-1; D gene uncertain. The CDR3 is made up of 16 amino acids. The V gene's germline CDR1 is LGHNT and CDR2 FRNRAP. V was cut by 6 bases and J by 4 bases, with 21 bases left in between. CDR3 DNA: TGTGCTAGTGGAACTGGACGGCCGTGGGATAGCACTGAAGCTTTCTTT. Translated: CASGTGRPWDSTEAFF.

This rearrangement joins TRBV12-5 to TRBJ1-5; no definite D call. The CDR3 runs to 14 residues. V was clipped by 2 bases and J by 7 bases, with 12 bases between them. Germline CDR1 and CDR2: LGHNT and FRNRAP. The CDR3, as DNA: TGTGCTAGTGGTTTGACATCGATTCTACAGCCCCAGCATTTT. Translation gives CASGLTSILQPQHF.